Sequencing of this TCR beta chain was carried out in a study of T-cell reconstitution after alpha-beta-depleted transplantation in children. Preparation of the TCRbeta library involved a method that used unique molecular identifiers. TCRdb redid the calling of the PCR reads with MiXCR, one entry per CDR3 protein. The table has 330,000 or so distinct CDR3 sequences, 10% to 13% seen once. Trimming at V came to 5 bases and at J to 9 bases, leaving 10 bases not matched to a gene. This CDR3 comprises 14 residues. Germline-derived CDR1 and CDR2 are SGHTA and FQGTGA. The sequences come from PBMCs from the stem cell graft donor, collected from the stem cell graft. This sequence was found in a human donor who donated a stem cell graft to a child with acute lymphoblastic leukemia. This chain uses TRBV7-3 with TRBJ2-4, with 7 bases fitting TRBD2. The CDR3 here is CASSPRGGDVIQYF. CDR3 coding DNA: TGTGCCAGCAGCCCGAGGGGAGGGGATGTCATTCAGTACTTC.